Following are 23 T cell receptor beta chains from one sample sequenced in a study of blood T cell repertoires in COVID-19. Sequencing was performed with immunoSEQ multiplex PCR; in TCRdb, only in-frame clones are kept and a portion is missing. Of more than 35,000 clones listed, approximately 92% are singletons. Sequencing was done on a sample of peripheral blood. The receptors stem from a man aged 30 to 39 with active or convalescent COVID-19.

This rearrangement joins TRBV19 to TRBJ1-5, with D perhaps matching TRBD1 (6 bases). V gave up 0 bases and J gave up 8 bases, with 14 bases separating them. The germline V gene encodes CDR1 LNHDA and CDR2 SQIVND (reference sequence). This CDR3 region has 15 residues. The CDR3 sequence is CASSIDRGGWEPQHF. The CDR3, as DNA: TGTGCCAGTAGTATAGATAGGGGGGGATGGGAGCCCCAGCATTTT.

The J gene is TRBJ2-3, the V gene TRBV5-1, with 8 positions matching TRBD1. Trimming cost V 7 bases and J 2 bases; bases outside gene matches: 6. The CDR3 covers 14 residues. Germline CDR1 SGHRS, CDR2 YFSETQ. The CDR3 reads CASWGQAVTDTQYF. CDR3 sequence (DNA): TGCGCCAGCTGGGGACAGGCCGTCACAGATACGCAGTATTTT.

CDR3 sequence (DNA): TGCGCCAGCGGAAGACTAAGGGAGGGGACCGGGGAGCTGTTTTTT. It codes for CASGRLREGTGELFF. V is TRBV5-1 and J is TRBJ2-2; 7 bases agree with TRBD2. This CDR3 is 15 amino acids long. CDR1 is SGHRS and CDR2 is YFSETQ in the germline V gene. V gave up 7 bases and J gave up 5 bases; unmatched junction bases: 11.

V usage is TRBV21-1 and J usage is TRBJ1-5; the table assigns TRBD1, which was not confirmed against the DNA. TRBV21-1 has pseudogene status. The CDR3 is 17 amino acids. CDR3 nucleotide sequence: TGTGCCAGCAGCAAAAAGGGGACAGGGATTAGCAATCAGCCCCAGCATTTT. This translates into CASSKKGTGISNQPQHF.

The chain combines TRBV28 with TRBJ1-2; the D gene is possibly TRBD1 (6 bases). There are 13 residues in the CDR3. Between the trimmed V and J ends, which lost 5 bases and 8 bases, there was a span of 15 bases. Germline lookup yields CDR1 MDHEN and CDR2 SYDVKM. In DNA, the CDR3 is TGTGCCAGCAGTCCCTCCCGGGGGGGCGGCTACACCTTC. This gives the protein CASSPSRGGGYTF.

Only one count was recorded for this clone. The rearrangement links TRBV19 to TRBJ1-5, with D maybe TRBD1 (6 bases). Germline V gene lookup returns CDR1 LNHDA and CDR2 SQIVND (reference sequence). The CDR3 contains 13 residues. V was clipped by 4 bases and J by 3 bases, with 7 bases between them. Here the CDR3 reads CASSRQANQPQHF. As DNA, the CDR3 is TGTGCCAGTAGTAGACAGGCCAATCAGCCCCAGCATTTT.

This chain links TRBV6-5 with TRBJ1-2; 8 positions match TRBD1. The germline V gene encodes CDR1 MNHEY and CDR2 SVGAGI. The V segment lost 7 bases and the J segment 4 bases; nucleotides outside the gene matches: 8. This CDR3 region has 14 residues. The CDR3 here is CASKGTGGIYGYTF. DNA of the CDR3: TGTGCCAGCAAGGGAACAGGGGGGATCTATGGCTACACCTTC.

The V call is TRBV7-9, the J call TRBJ1-3; a weak D match, TRBD1 (5 bases). Deletions cut 1 base from V and 2 bases from J, with 15 bases between. Germline V gene sequence: CDR1 SEHNR, CDR2 FQNEAQ (reference sequence). This CDR3 is 17 amino acids long. Written as DNA, the CDR3 is TGTGCCAGCAGCTTAGTGGCTCTGGCAGGGCCTGGAAACACCATATATTTT. Translation: CASSLVALAGPGNTIYF.

The rearrangement joins TRBV19 to TRBJ1-4, with 7 bases identical to TRBD1. Germline trimming cut 7 bases from V and 4 bases from J; bases unmatched to any gene: 3. Germline CDR1 reads LNHDA; CDR2 reads SQIVND (reference sequence). The CDR3 loop spans 13 amino acids. This CDR3 is CASNRDSNEKLFF. CDR3 coding DNA: TGTGCCAGTAACCGGGACAGTAATGAAAAACTGTTTTTT.

This clone was detected once. The chain has TRBV19 and TRBJ1-2; 8 bases map to TRBD1. The V and J ends lost 6 bases and 4 bases, in that order; junction bases with no gene match: 7. Germline CDR1 is LNHDA and CDR2 is SQIVND (reference sequence). This CDR3 is built from 14 residues. The DNA for the CDR3 is TGTGCCAGTAGCCTGACAGGGGTGCCCTATGGCTACACCTTC. It codes for CASSLTGVPYGYTF. The whole variable domain, filled in from reference TRBV19 and TRBJ1-2, reads DGGITQSPKYLFRKEGQNVTLSCEQNLNHDAMYWYRQDPGQGLRLIYYSQIVNDFQKGDIAEGYSVSREKKESFPLTVTSAQKNPTAFYLCASSLTGVPYGYTFGSGTRLTVV.

The chain has TRBV29-1 and TRBJ1-1; 8 nucleotides match TRBD1. In germline, CDR1 is SQVTM, CDR2 ANQGSEA. Trimming cost V 6 bases and J 4 bases; bases outside gene matches: 10. The CDR3 extends over 14 amino acids. CDR3 amino acids: CSVHYGTGGTEAFF. CDR3 DNA sequence: TGCAGCGTCCACTACGGAACAGGGGGCACTGAAGCTTTCTTT.

The rearrangement uses TRBV29-1 and TRBJ2-6; the D is unclear. Germline assignment: CDR1 SQVTM and CDR2 ANQGSEA. Trimming cost V 6 bases and J 0 bases, with 6 bases left between them. The CDR3 consists of 13 residues. DNA for the CDR3: TGCAGCGTGGCCCCCTCTGGGGCCAACGTCCTGACTTTC. Amino acids: CSVAPSGANVLTF. The entire variable domain, with the rest obtained from reference TRBV29-1 and TRBJ2-6, is as follows: SAVISQKPSRDICQRGTSLTIQCQVDSQVTMMFWYRQQPGQSLTLIATANQGSEATYESGFVIDKFPISRPNLTFSTLTVSNMSPEDSSIYLCSVAPSGANVLTFGAGSRLTVL.

Regarding this clone: Distinct nucleotide sequences in the sample also encode this CDR3. The CDR3 DNA is TGTGCCACCAGTGAGGGGGCAAGCGAGACCCAGTACTTC. The encoded protein is CATSEGASETQYF. V and J are TRBV24-1 and TRBJ2-5, with D possibly matching TRBD1 (6 bases). Germline lookup yields CDR1 KGHDR and CDR2 SFDVKD. This CDR3 is built from 13 residues. Trimming cost V 4 bases and J 5 bases, with 10 bases left between them.

V and J are TRBV6-2 or TRBV6-3 and TRBJ2-5; the D gene is possibly TRBD2 (5 bases). CDR1 and CDR2 (germline): MNHEY, SVGEGT. The ends were cut back, 0 bases at V and 0 bases at J, with 26 bases in the middle. The CDR3 consists of 21 residues. The CDR3 loop reads CASSYSTSEARSRIHQETQYF. In DNA form, the CDR3 reads TGTGCCAGCAGTTACTCGACGTCGGAGGCTAGGAGTAGAATTCACCAAGAGACCCAGTACTTC.

V gene TRBV7-2 combines with J gene TRBJ1-5; D unclear. Germline loops: CDR1 SGHTA, CDR2 FQGNSA. The CDR3 runs to 17 residues. Trimming stripped 3 bases from V and 0 bases from J, with 15 bases between. The CDR3 loop is CASSFVGSSYSNQPQHF. The CDR3 DNA reads as TGTGCCAGCAGCTTTGTTGGCAGTTCTTATAGCAATCAGCCCCAGCATTTT.

The chain combines TRBV10-2 with TRBJ1-3, with D maybe TRBD1 (6 bases). CDR3 length equals 15 residues. Germline CDR1 and CDR2: WSHSY and SAAADI. Trimming stripped 7 bases from V and 0 bases from J, with 13 bases between. This CDR3 is CASTRGPHSGNTIYF. The DNA for the CDR3 is TGCGCCAGCACCAGGGGTCCCCACTCTGGAAACACCATATATTTT.

The chain couples TRBV28 to TRBJ2-1; 10 bases are a match to TRBD2. CDR3 length: 16 residues. From germline, CDR1 is MDHEN and CDR2 SYDVKM. V lost 0 bases, J lost 7 bases, and 6 bases stayed unmatched. The CDR3 coding sequence is TGTGCCAGCAGTTTATGGGCTAGCGGGGGTAGTAATGAGCAGTTCTTC. Its translation is CASSLWASGGSNEQFF. Combining the CDR3 with reference TRBV28 and TRBJ2-1 gives the whole variable domain DVKVTQSSRYLVKRTGEKVFLECVQDMDHENMFWYRQDPGLGLRLIYFSYDVKMKEKGDIPEGYSVSREKKERFSLILESASTNQTSMYLCASSLWASGGSNEQFFGPGTRLTVL.

The chain links TRBV7-8 to TRBJ2-1; D unclear. The CDR3 extends over 16 amino acids. The V end was cut by 0 bases, the J end by 0 bases, with 9 bases between. CDR1 and CDR2 from the germline V gene are SGHVS and FQNEAQ. The CDR3 sequence: CASSLARQSSYNEQFF. The CDR3 DNA reads TGTGCCAGCAGCTTAGCGAGGCAGAGCTCCTACAATGAGCAGTTCTTC.

This chain links TRBV16 with TRBJ1-6; D unclear. This CDR3 is 16 amino acids long. Trimming took 2 bases from V and 7 from J, leaving 15 bases between them. Per the germline V gene, CDR1 is KGHSY and CDR2 is FQNENV. CDR3 sequence: CASSQTSGAPNSPLHF. For the CDR3, the DNA is TGTGCCAGCAGCCAAACTTCCGGTGCCCCCAATTCACCCCTCCACTTT.

This clone is medium-sized in the sample. The V call is TRBV3-1 (or the pseudogene TRBV3-2), the J call TRBJ1-2; D is perhaps TRBD1 (6 bases). V was shortened by 6 bases and J by 0 bases, with 11 bases between the two germline ends. CDR3 length: 14 residues. Germline CDR1 reads LGHDT; CDR2 reads YNNKEL (reference sequence). The CDR3 loop is CASSPYRANYGYTF. The CDR3 nucleotides are TGTGCCAGCAGTCCGTACAGGGCTAACTATGGCTACACCTTC.

Only a few counts were recorded for this clone. This chain uses TRBV4-1 with TRBJ2-7; 8 bases fit TRBD1. Germline V gene data show CDR1 as MGHRA and CDR2 as YSYEKL. The CDR3 covers 14 residues. The trim removed 4 bases at V and 6 bases at J, leaving 8 bases unmatched. The DNA of the CDR3 is TGCGCCAGCAGCCCGACAGGGGCTGCCGGCGAGCAGTACTTC. This translates into CASSPTGAAGEQYF.

This rearrangement joins TRBV7-9 to TRBJ2-4; D perhaps matches TRBD1 (5 bases). The ends were cut back, 7 bases at V and 7 bases at J, with 14 bases in the middle. The CDR3 totals 13 residues. The germline V gene encodes CDR1 SEHNR and CDR2 FQNEAQ (reference sequence). The CDR3 DNA is TGTGCCAGCAAGGGGCTGTCGTCCAACATTCAGTACTTC. Its translation: CASKGLSSNIQYF.

The V call is TRBV7-8, the J call TRBJ1-5; 7 positions agree with TRBD1. Germline CDR1 reads SGHVS; CDR2 reads FQNEAQ. Unmatched junction bases numbered 6, after V lost 4 bases and J lost 3 bases. This CDR3 contains 15 residues. The CDR3 DNA reads TGTGCCAGCAGCTCCCGGGACAGTTTCAATCAGCCCCAGCATTTT. It specifies CASSSRDSFNQPQHF.